This passage covers 22 T cell receptor beta chains from one sample sequenced in a study of shared clonotypes between healthy human individuals. The assay was immunoSEQ multiplex PCR, and TCRdb's table has in-frame clones only and misses some. Of more than 900,000 clones detected, more than 75% appear once; the ten largest clones hold 0.5% to 0.65%. Source material: memory CD4+ T cells from PBMCs. Stated subset: CD45RA-negative fraction. These receptors all stem from a man in his late teens or twenties in good health. Some clones in this sample may be carry-over from other donors' samples.

The V gene is TRBV2, the J gene TRBJ2-5; no clear D. The CDR3 covers 13 residues. The germline V gene has CDR1 SNHLY and CDR2 FYNNEI. The ends were cut back, 4 bases at V and 5 bases at J, with 11 bases in the middle. This CDR3 is CASSALELETQYF. As DNA, the CDR3 is TGTGCCAGCAGTGCCCTGGAGCTTGAGACCCAGTACTTC.

The chain joins TRBV19 to TRBJ2-3, with 7 positions matching TRBD1. J was trimmed by 9 bases and V by 3 bases; bases with no gene match: 9. Germline V lookup: CDR1 LNHDA, CDR2 SQIVND (reference sequence). This CDR3 region has 14 residues. The CDR3 DNA reads TGTGCCAGTAGTATGAGTCAGGGGGTTTGGACGCAGTATTTT. This translates into CASSMSQGVWTQYF.

V usage is TRBV6-6 and J usage is TRBJ1-1, with D uncertain. V lost 3 bases and J lost 0, with 8 bases in between. CDR1 is MNHNY, CDR2 SVGAGI, per germline (reference sequence). The CDR3 covers 14 residues. This chain's CDR3 is CASSYSELNTEAFF. CDR3 coding DNA: TGTGCCAGCAGTTATAGTGAACTGAACACTGAAGCTTTCTTT.

The rearrangement joins TRBV4-1 to TRBJ1-4; D call uncertain. This CDR3 is built from 16 residues. Germline V lookup: CDR1 MGHRA, CDR2 YSYEKL. V shed 0 bases and J shed 8 bases, with 16 bases lying between them. The CDR3 reads CASSQEEGPGREKLFF. CDR3 in DNA: TGCGCCAGCAGCCAAGAGGAGGGCCCAGGACGGGAAAAACTGTTTTTT.

V and J are TRBV7-2 and TRBJ1-1, with D unresolved. Trimming removed 0 bases at V and 0 bases at J, with 8 bases between. Per germline, CDR1 SGHTA and CDR2 FQGNSA. The length of the CDR3 is 15 residues. For the CDR3, the DNA is TGTGCCAGCAGCTTAGCGCGGGTCATGAACACTGAAGCTTTCTTT. Protein: CASSLARVMNTEAFF.

The chain employs TRBV5-6 and TRBJ1-2, with a weak D call TRBD1 (5 bases). The CDR3 has 15 amino acids. Germline V gene sequence: CDR1 SGHDT, CDR2 YYEEEE. V lost 5 bases and J lost 2, with 16 bases in between. CDR3 residues: CASSLTPGRNYGYTF. CDR3 coding DNA: TGTGCCAGCAGTCTAACGCCGGGACGGAACTATGGCTACACCTTC.

The chain uses TRBV7-9 and TRBJ1-3; D is ambiguous. Germline loops: CDR1 SEHNR, CDR2 FQNEAQ (reference sequence). This CDR3 spans 16 amino acids. The germline V and J ends were trimmed by 4 bases and 0 bases, with 13 bases remaining between them. This CDR3 is CASSSWLESSGNTIYF. CDR3 DNA: TGTGCCAGCAGCTCATGGCTGGAGAGCTCTGGAAACACCATATATTTT.

The chain links TRBV18 to TRBJ1-2; the D gene is possibly TRBD1 (5 bases). Germline V gene sequence: CDR1 KGHSH, CDR2 LQKENI. V was clipped by 2 bases and J by 4 bases, with 11 bases between them. The length of the CDR3 is 14 residues. In DNA form, the CDR3 reads TGTGCCAGCTCACCAGGGGGGGATGGCTATGGCTACACCTTC. The encoded protein is CASSPGGDGYGYTF.

The genes are TRBV7-2 and TRBJ2-5; tentatively, D is TRBD1 (5 bases). Judging by the DNA end, TRBJ2-7 fits better; the J call may be wrong. This CDR3 has 15 amino acids. Per the germline V gene, CDR1 is SGHTA and CDR2 is FQGNSA. The CDR3 protein is CASSLAQGSVYEQYF. The CDR3 nucleotides are TGTGCCAGCAGCTTAGCCCAGGGTTCGGTCTACGAGCAGTACTTC.

This clone has ten or more counts. The rearrangement joins TRBV7-2 to TRBJ1-1, with D unresolved. CDR1 SGHTA and CDR2 FQGNSA come from the germline V gene. This CDR3 contains 12 residues. V was pared by 1 base and J by 9 bases, with 9 bases between. For the CDR3, the DNA is TGTGCCAGCAGCTTAGTTCCGAATAAAGCTTTCTTT. Residues: CASSLVPNKAFF.

J is TRBJ2-5 and V is TRBV6-1, with D perhaps TRBD1 or TRBD2 (5 bases each). Germline loops: CDR1 MNHNS, CDR2 SASEGT. This CDR3 spans 13 amino acids. Trimming shortened V by 6 bases and J by 5 bases, and 13 bases separated the two germline ends. CDR3 loop: CASRGTPKETQYF. CDR3 coding DNA: TGTGCCAGCAGGGGGACCCCAAAGGAGACCCAGTACTTC.

The genes are TRBV7-2 and TRBJ2-2; 14 nucleotides align to TRBD2. V lost 5 bases, J lost 7 bases, and 9 bases stayed unmatched. The germline CDR1 and CDR2 sequences are SGHTA and FQGNSA. There are 17 residues in the CDR3. The CDR3 bases are TGTGCCAGCAGCCCGGGACTAGCGGGAGCCCTGGGCGGGGAGCTGTTTTTT. Translated, it gives CASSPGLAGALGGELFF.

The chain couples TRBV19 to TRBJ1-2; 11 bases agree with TRBD1. Germline CDR1 is LNHDA and CDR2 is SQIVND (reference sequence). The CDR3 loop spans 14 amino acids. V lost 7 bases, J lost 3 bases, and 4 bases stayed unmatched. CDR3: CASKRDRGDYGYTF. Here the CDR3 DNA reads TGTGCCAGTAAGAGGGACAGGGGGGACTATGGCTACACCTTC. The whole variable domain, filled in from reference TRBV19 and TRBJ1-2, reads DGGITQSPKYLFRKEGQNVTLSCEQNLNHDAMYWYRQDPGQGLRLIYYSQIVNDFQKGDIAEGYSVSREKKESFPLTVTSAQKNPTAFYLCASKRDRGDYGYTFGSGTRLTVV.

Turning to this clone: The same CDR3 can be traced to other DNA sequences in this sample. The chain uses TRBV28 and TRBJ1-5, with D unclear. V lost 3 bases and J lost 0, with 6 bases in between. Germline values: CDR1 MDHEN, CDR2 SYDVKM. The CDR3 contains 14 residues. The CDR3 loop reads CASSFWGSNQPQHF. The CDR3 region has the DNA TGTGCCAGCAGTTTCTGGGGTAGCAATCAGCCCCAGCATTTT.

Written as DNA, the CDR3 is TGTGCCAGCAGTTTTGGCGTGTTGCGAGAGCAGTTCTTC. It is translated as CASSFGVLREQFF. This sequence joins TRBV28 and TRBJ2-1; no reliable D call. Germline CDR1 reads MDHEN; CDR2 reads SYDVKM. The CDR3 has 13 amino acids. Trimming took 3 bases from V and 10 from J, leaving 13 bases between them.

The chain employs TRBV29-1 and TRBJ2-5; 11 positions match TRBD2. The CDR3 length is 14 residues. CDR1 and CDR2 from the germline V gene are SQVTM and ANQGSEA. The trim removed 7 bases at V and 4 bases at J, leaving 8 bases unmatched. CDR3 residues: CSARSGTSGETQYF. CDR3 nucleotide sequence: TGCAGCGCCCGCTCTGGGACTAGCGGAGAGACCCAGTACTTC.

The chain employs TRBV29-1 and TRBJ2-1; 10 bases line up with TRBD2. Losses at the gene ends were 4 bases for V and 6 bases for J; bases not matched to a gene: 6. This CDR3 region has 14 residues. CDR1 is SQVTM and CDR2 is ANQGSEA in the germline V gene. The CDR3 nucleotides read TGCAGCGTTGTCACTAGCGGGACAGGCAATGAGCAGTTCTTC. This sequence encodes CSVVTSGTGNEQFF.

This clone has a handful of counts. The CDR3 loop is CASSPGHHNTGELFF. The CDR3 DNA is TGCGCCAGCAGCCCGGGACACCATAACACCGGGGAGCTGTTTTTT. The chain links TRBV5-1 to TRBJ2-2; weak D call: TRBD1 (6 bases). Trimming took off 4 bases at V and 2 bases at J, with 12 bases between the two ends. Germline CDR1 is SGHRS and CDR2 is YFSETQ. The CDR3 has 15 amino acids. Looking up the rest from reference TRBV5-1 and TRBJ2-2 gives the full variable domain: KAGVTQTPRYLIKTRGQQVTLSCSPISGHRSVSWYQQTPGQGLQFLFEYFSETQRNKGNFPGRFSGRQFSNSRSEMNVSTLELGDSALYLCASSPGHHNTGELFFGEGSRLTVL.

The chain joins TRBV5-5 to TRBJ2-7; either TRBD1 or TRBD2 may supply D (6 bases each). This CDR3 has 14 amino acids. Germline lookup yields CDR1 SGHKS and CDR2 YYEKEE (reference sequence). V was trimmed by 3 bases and J by 0 bases, leaving 10 bases between them. As DNA, the CDR3 is TGTGCCAGCAGCTGGGGGGCGAACTCCTACGAGCAGTACTTC. Translating gives CASSWGANSYEQYF.

The J gene is TRBJ1-3, the V gene TRBV6-6; no clear D gene. Per the germline V gene, CDR1 is MNHNY and CDR2 is SVGAGI (reference sequence). V was clipped by 2 bases and J by 11 bases, with 10 bases between them. The CDR3 is 12 amino acids. The CDR3 is CASSYATAAIYF. The DNA for the CDR3 is TGTGCCAGCAGTTACGCTACCGCAGCCATATATTTT.

This rearrangement joins TRBV18 to TRBJ1-5; TRBD1 matches 7 bases. The trim removed 5 bases at V and 5 bases at J, leaving 0 bases unmatched. CDR1 is KGHSH, CDR2 LQKENI, per germline. The CDR3 runs to 12 residues. CDR3 in DNA: TGTGCCAGCTCAGACAGGGATCAGCCCCAGCATTTT. Translation gives CASSDRDQPQHF.

This clone was detected only once. This chain joins TRBV7-3 and TRBJ2-1; D is undetermined. Germline lookup yields CDR1 SGHTA and CDR2 FQGTGA. This CDR3 region has 16 residues. The V end lost 5 bases, the J end lost 0 bases, and 14 bases lay between the germline ends. The CDR3 DNA reads TGTGCCAGCAGCCTGGGCCTTCGGTCCTCCTACAATGAGCAGTTCTTC. Translated, it gives CASSLGLRSSYNEQFF. Complete variable domain (other parts from reference TRBV7-3 and TRBJ2-1): GAGVSQTPSNKVTEKGKYVELRCDPISGHTALYWYRQSLGQGPEFLIYFQGTGAADDSGLPNDRFFAVRPEGSVSTLKIQRTERGDSAVYLCASSLGLRSSYNEQFFGPGTRLTVL.